These 8 T cell receptor beta chains originate from one sample sequenced in a study of cytotoxic CD8 clonotypes in ibrutinib-treated CLL. Here immunoSEQ multiplex PCR was the method, and the copy in TCRdb shows in-frame clones only, minus some. This sample carries 50,000 to 75,000 clones, roughly 70% of them seen once, and the ten largest clones take 35% to 55%. The material sequenced was PBMCs, taken after 12 months of ibrutinib treatment. The receptor source for this set is a human donor with chronic lymphocytic leukemia.

The chain recombines TRBV14 with TRBJ2-5, with D maybe TRBD2 (5 bases). V was shortened by 0 bases and J by 9 bases, with 17 bases between the two germline ends. This CDR3 spans 15 amino acids. Germline lookup yields CDR1 SGHDN and CDR2 FVKESK. The CDR3 reads CASSQERSRSGAQYF. CDR3 DNA sequence: TGTGCCAGCAGCCAAGAACGGTCCCGGTCCGGGGCCCAGTACTTC.

The chain joins TRBV29-1 to TRBJ2-1; D may be TRBD1 (5 bases). CDR3 length equals 16 residues. CDR1 is SQVTM and CDR2 is ANQGSEA in the germline V gene. The V and J ends lost 5 bases and 1 base respectively, with 18 bases between them. The DNA for the CDR3 is TGCAGCGTTCCCGGGCCAGGGCCTCCTTCCTACAATGAGCAGTTCTTC. It is translated as CSVPGPGPPSYNEQFF.

This sequence joins TRBV6-6 and TRBJ2-7; 8 positions match TRBD2. Trimming took 5 bases from V and 2 from J; bases not matched to a gene: 5. Germline CDR1 reads MNHNY; CDR2 reads SVGAGI (reference sequence). The CDR3 loop spans 14 amino acids. DNA for the CDR3: TGTGCCAGCAGTAGGGCGGGAGGAGCCTACGAGCAGTACTTC. Its translation is CASSRAGGAYEQYF.

This clone was seen a single time. The chain joins TRBV7-2 to TRBJ2-1, with 14 positions matching TRBD2. Trimming at V came to 4 bases and at J to 10 bases, leaving 9 bases not matched to a gene. The CDR3 covers 16 residues. Germline V lookup: CDR1 SGHTA, CDR2 FQGNSA. As DNA, the CDR3 is TGTGCCAGCAGCTCCTCTTGGACTAGCGGGAGGAGCGAGCAGTTCTTC. Encoded protein: CASSSSWTSGRSEQFF.

This clone occurred a few times. The rearrangement joins TRBV7-9 to TRBJ1-5, with TRBD1 matching 11 bases. This CDR3 has 15 amino acids. The trim removed 5 bases at V and 6 bases at J, leaving 6 bases unmatched. CDR1 and CDR2 from the germline V gene are SEHNR and FQNEAQ (reference sequence). CDR3 residues: CASSTDRGRVQPQHF. The CDR3 DNA follows: TGTGCCAGCAGCACGGACAGGGGGCGAGTTCAGCCCCAGCATTTT.

This chain joins TRBV28 and TRBJ2-2; no firm D call. V was clipped by 6 bases and J by 2 bases, with 4 bases between them. Germline-derived CDR1 and CDR2 are MDHEN and SYDVKM. This CDR3 spans 12 amino acids. The CDR3 DNA sequence: TGTGCCAGCAGGTTAAACACCGGGGAGCTGTTTTTT. This sequence encodes CASRLNTGELFF.

The chain links TRBV6-5 to TRBJ2-7; D gene ambiguous. Between the trimmed V and J ends, which lost 6 bases and 6 bases, there was a span of 18 bases. This CDR3 spans 14 amino acids. Germline CDR1 MNHEY, CDR2 SVGAGI. The DNA for the CDR3 is TGTGCCAGCAGCCCTGGACCCGGAACCCCCGAGCAGTACTTC. Its translation is CASSPGPGTPEQYF.

This clone was counted between two and nine times. The CDR3 here is CASSVEDRPIYGYTF. The CDR3 region has the DNA TGTGCCAGCAGCGTAGAGGACAGGCCGATCTATGGCTACACCTTC. V is TRBV9 and J is TRBJ1-2; TRBD1 matches 7 bases. The V gene end was trimmed by 0 bases and the J gene end by 4 bases; junction bases not matched to a gene: 6. The CDR3 runs to 15 residues. Germline CDR1 is SGDLS and CDR2 is YYNGEE.